Below are 11 T cell receptor beta chains sequenced from a single sample in a study of control samples from healthy donors and cancer patients (dated by TCRdb to the early 2020s). Library preparation was by the immunoSEQ multiplex PCR assay. Sourced from immuneACCESS, this table was stored by TCRdb with only in-frame sequences that have V and J called. A share of the clones is absent; for the studies checked, an unresolved V gene accounts for under half, and the remainder has no known explanation. The sample table holds about 44,000 clones, of which around 87% were seen once. The top ten clones comprise roughly 10% of the sample. The sequencing sample was made of PBMCs. The receptors originated from a woman aged 60-70 years with lung cancer.

The chain carries TRBV7-6 and TRBJ2-7; tentatively, D is TRBD2 (5 bases). The germline CDR1 and CDR2 sequences are SGHVS and FNYEAQ. The V end lost 5 bases, the J end lost 0 bases, and 14 bases lay between the germline ends. The CDR3 contains 15 residues. This CDR3 reads CASSPKRSLSYEQYF. CDR3 DNA: TGTGCCAGCAGCCCCAAGCGGAGCCTCTCCTACGAGCAGTACTTC.

This clone turned up a few times. The V call is TRBV7-9, the J call TRBJ2-6; tentatively, D is TRBD1 (6 bases). The CDR3 consists of 18 residues. Trimming stripped 5 bases from V and 3 bases from J, with 20 bases between. The germline V gene encodes CDR1 SEHNR and CDR2 FQNEAQ (reference sequence). CDR3 sequence: CASSGRDKGIHGANVLTF. DNA of the CDR3: TGTGCCAGCAGCGGTCGGGACAAGGGGATTCATGGGGCCAACGTCCTGACTTTC.

J is TRBJ2-1 and V is TRBV24-1; 13 positions agree with TRBD2. V shed 6 bases, J shed 8 bases, and the junction held 18 bases outside the gene matches. Germline lookup yields CDR1 KGHDR and CDR2 SFDVKD. This CDR3 is 19 amino acids long. CDR3 nucleotides: TGTGCCACCAGTAGGACTAGCGGGAGCGCGGGGGCTACAATGGATGAGCAGTTCTTC. Protein: CATSRTSGSAGATMDEQFF.

The chain has TRBV19 and TRBJ1-2; unclear D gene. Trimming stripped 2 bases from V and 3 bases from J, with 13 bases between. The CDR3 is made up of 15 amino acids. The V gene's germline CDR1 is LNHDA and CDR2 SQIVND (reference sequence). The CDR3 loop is CASSIFGHRYYGYTF. The CDR3 DNA sequence: TGTGCCAGTAGTATATTTGGTCACAGATACTATGGCTACACCTTC. The whole variable domain, filled in from reference TRBV19 and TRBJ1-2, reads DGGITQSPKYLFRKEGQNVTLSCEQNLNHDAMYWYRQDPGQGLRLIYYSQIVNDFQKGDIAEGYSVSREKKESFPLTVTSAQKNPTAFYLCASSIFGHRYYGYTFGSGTRLTVV.

Notes on this clone: This specimen includes other DNA sequences encoding the same CDR3. This chain links TRBV2 with TRBJ1-1, with 8 bases that match TRBD1. The CDR3 length is 10 residues. The V gene end was trimmed by 10 bases and the J gene end by 8 bases; junction bases not matched to a gene: 3. CDR1 and CDR2 from the germline V gene are SNHLY and FYNNEI. CDR3 residues: CATRDREAFF. Written as DNA, the CDR3 is TGTGCCACCCGGGACAGGGAAGCTTTCTTT. Combining the CDR3 with reference TRBV2 and TRBJ1-1 gives the whole variable domain EPEVTQTPSHQVTQMGQEVILRCVPISNHLYFYWYRQILGQKVEFLVSFYNNEISEKSEIFDDQFSVERPDGSNFTLKIRSTKLEDSAMYFCATRDREAFFGQGTRLTVV.

The V gene is TRBV9, the J gene TRBJ1-5; TRBD1 is a possible D gene (6 bases). Trimming removed 3 bases from V and 5 bases from J, with 9 bases in between. The CDR3 has 13 amino acids. Germline CDR1 SGDLS, CDR2 YYNGEE. CDR3 sequence (DNA): TGTGCCAGCAGCGCGGGGGCTCATCAGCCCCAGCATTTT. It encodes CASSAGAHQPQHF.

The J gene is TRBJ1-6, the V gene TRBV6-5; tentatively, D is TRBD1 (5 bases). The CDR3 is 13 residues long. Germline-derived CDR1 and CDR2 are MNHEY and SVGAGI. Between the trimmed V and J ends, which lost 0 bases and 14 bases, there was a span of 11 bases. The CDR3 protein is CASSYSKGTTLHF. In DNA, the CDR3 is TGTGCCAGCAGTTACTCAAAGGGGACGACCCTCCACTTT.

The chain carries TRBV6-6 and TRBJ2-1; D may be TRBD2 (5 bases). This CDR3 contains 12 residues. V lost 8 bases and J 3 bases, leaving 8 bases between the germline ends. CDR1 and CDR2 (germline): MNHNY, SVGAGI (reference sequence). CDR3 loop: CASSGSYNEQFF. The CDR3 region has the DNA TGTGCCAGCTCTGGGAGCTACAATGAGCAGTTCTTC.

This rearrangement joins TRBV13 to TRBJ2-1; 7 bases fit TRBD2. V was pared by 5 bases and J by 9 bases, with 16 bases of the junction left unmatched. The V gene's germline CDR1 is PRHDT and CDR2 FYEKMQ (reference sequence). The length of the CDR3 is 16 residues. Written as DNA, the CDR3 is TGTGCCAGCAGCAGAGAGGCGGGAGTGGGGTCGGGTGAGCAGTTCTTC. This gives the protein CASSREAGVGSGEQFF.

V is TRBV7-7 and J is TRBJ2-7, with TRBD1 matching over 8 bases. V was clipped by 9 bases and J by 2 bases; unmatched bases: 6. This CDR3 has 13 residues. Per germline, CDR1 SSHAT and CDR2 FNYEAQ (reference sequence). The CDR3 DNA follows: TGTGCCAGTTCCAGGGGGCGCACCTACGAGCAGTACTTC. Translation: CASSRGRTYEQYF.

The rearrangement links TRBV9 to TRBJ2-6; D ambiguous. This CDR3 is built from 15 residues. Germline V gene lookup returns CDR1 SGDLS and CDR2 YYNGEE. The V gene lost 3 bases and the J gene lost 3 bases, with 10 bases spanning the gap. The CDR3 region is CASSGRANGANVLTF. The CDR3 DNA reads TGTGCCAGCAGCGGAAGGGCAAATGGGGCCAACGTCCTGACTTTC.